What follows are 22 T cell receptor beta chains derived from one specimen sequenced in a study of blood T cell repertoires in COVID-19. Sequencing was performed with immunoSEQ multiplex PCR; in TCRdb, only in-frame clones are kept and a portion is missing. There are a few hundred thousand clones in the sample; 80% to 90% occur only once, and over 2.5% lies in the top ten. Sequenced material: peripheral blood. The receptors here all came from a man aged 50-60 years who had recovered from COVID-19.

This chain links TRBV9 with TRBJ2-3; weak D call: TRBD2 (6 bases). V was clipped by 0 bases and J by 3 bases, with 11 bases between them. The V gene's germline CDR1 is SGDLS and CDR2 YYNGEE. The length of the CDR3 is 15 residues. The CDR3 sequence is CASSVAGDLTDTQYF. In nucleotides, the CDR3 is TGTGCCAGCAGCGTAGCGGGAGATTTGACAGATACGCAGTATTTT. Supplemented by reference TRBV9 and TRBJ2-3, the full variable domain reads DSGVTQTPKHLITATGQRVTLRCSPRSGDLSVYWYQQSLDQGLQFLIQYYNGEERAKGNILERFSAQQFPDLHSELNLSSLELGDSALYFCASSVAGDLTDTQYFGPGTRLTVL.

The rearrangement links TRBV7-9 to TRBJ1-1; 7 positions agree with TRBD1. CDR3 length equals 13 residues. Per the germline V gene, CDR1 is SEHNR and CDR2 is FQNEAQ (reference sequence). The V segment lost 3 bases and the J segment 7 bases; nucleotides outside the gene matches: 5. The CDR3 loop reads CASSLSYRGEAFF. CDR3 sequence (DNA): TGTGCCAGCAGCTTGTCCTACAGGGGTGAAGCTTTCTTT.

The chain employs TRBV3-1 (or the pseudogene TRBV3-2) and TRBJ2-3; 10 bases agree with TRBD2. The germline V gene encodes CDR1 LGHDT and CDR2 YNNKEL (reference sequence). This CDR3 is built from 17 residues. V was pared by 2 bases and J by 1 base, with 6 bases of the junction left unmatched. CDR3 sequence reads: CASSQSLGTSGTDTQYF. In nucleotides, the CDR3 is TGTGCCAGCAGCCAATCCCTGGGGACTAGCGGCACAGATACGCAGTATTTT.

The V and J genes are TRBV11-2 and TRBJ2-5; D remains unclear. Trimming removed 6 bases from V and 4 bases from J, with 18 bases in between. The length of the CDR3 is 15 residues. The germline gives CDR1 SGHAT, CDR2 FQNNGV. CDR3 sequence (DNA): TGTGCCAGCAGTTTCGGTCGTTGGGCGAGAGAGACCCAGTACTTC. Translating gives CASSFGRWARETQYF.

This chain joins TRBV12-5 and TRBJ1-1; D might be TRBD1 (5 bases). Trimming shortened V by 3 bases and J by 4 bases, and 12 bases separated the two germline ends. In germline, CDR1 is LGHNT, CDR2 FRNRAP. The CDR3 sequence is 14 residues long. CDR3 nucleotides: TGTGCTAGTGGTTTCGGGGGTTGGAGCACTGAAGCTTTCTTT. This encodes CASGFGGWSTEAFF.

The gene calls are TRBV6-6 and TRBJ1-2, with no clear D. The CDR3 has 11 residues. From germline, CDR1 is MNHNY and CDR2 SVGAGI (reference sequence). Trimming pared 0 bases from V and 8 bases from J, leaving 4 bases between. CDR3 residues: CASSYSIGYTF. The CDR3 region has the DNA TGTGCCAGCAGTTACTCTATCGGCTACACCTTC.

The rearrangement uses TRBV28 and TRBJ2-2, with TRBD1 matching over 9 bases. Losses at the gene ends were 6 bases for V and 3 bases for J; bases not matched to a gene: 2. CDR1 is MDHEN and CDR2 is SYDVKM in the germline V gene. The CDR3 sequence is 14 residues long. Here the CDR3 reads CASRRQGDTGELFF. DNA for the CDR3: TGTGCCAGCAGGAGACAGGGGGACACCGGGGAGCTGTTTTTT.

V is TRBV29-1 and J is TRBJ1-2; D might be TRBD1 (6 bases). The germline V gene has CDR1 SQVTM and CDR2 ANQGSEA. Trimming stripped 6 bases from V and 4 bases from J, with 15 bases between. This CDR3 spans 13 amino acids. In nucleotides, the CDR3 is TGCAGCGTACGGGAGGGGGGCTCCTATGGCTACACCTTC. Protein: CSVREGGSYGYTF.

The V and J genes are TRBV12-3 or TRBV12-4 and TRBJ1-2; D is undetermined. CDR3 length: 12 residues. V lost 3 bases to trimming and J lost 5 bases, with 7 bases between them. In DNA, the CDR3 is TGTGCCAGCAGTTTCTCGGGATATGGCTACACCTTC. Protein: CASSFSGYGYTF.

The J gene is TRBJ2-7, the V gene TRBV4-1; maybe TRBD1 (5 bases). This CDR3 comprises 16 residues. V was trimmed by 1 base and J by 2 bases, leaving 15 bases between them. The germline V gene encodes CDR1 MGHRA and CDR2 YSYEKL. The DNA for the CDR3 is TGCGCCAGCAGCCAAGTTTACGCGACGGACACCTACGAGCAGTACTTC. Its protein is CASSQVYATDTYEQYF.

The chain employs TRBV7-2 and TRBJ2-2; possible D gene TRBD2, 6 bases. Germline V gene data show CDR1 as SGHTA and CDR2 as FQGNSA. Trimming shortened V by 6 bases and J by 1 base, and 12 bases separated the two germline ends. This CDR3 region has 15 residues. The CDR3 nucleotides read TGTGCCAGCAGTTACAAGGGACTGAACACCGGGGAGCTGTTTTTT. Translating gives CASSYKGLNTGELFF.

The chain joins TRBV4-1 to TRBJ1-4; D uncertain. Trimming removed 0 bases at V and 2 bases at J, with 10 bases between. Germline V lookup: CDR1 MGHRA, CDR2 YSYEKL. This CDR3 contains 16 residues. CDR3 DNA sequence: TGCGCCAGCAGCCAAGAGACACGTACGACTAATGAAAAACTGTTTTTT. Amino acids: CASSQETRTTNEKLFF.

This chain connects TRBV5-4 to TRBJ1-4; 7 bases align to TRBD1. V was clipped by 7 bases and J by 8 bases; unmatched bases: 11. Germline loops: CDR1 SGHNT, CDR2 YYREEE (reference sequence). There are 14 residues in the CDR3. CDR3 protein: CASAGGGGAEKLFF. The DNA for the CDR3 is TGTGCCAGCGCCGGAGGGGGCGGGGCAGAAAAACTGTTTTTT.

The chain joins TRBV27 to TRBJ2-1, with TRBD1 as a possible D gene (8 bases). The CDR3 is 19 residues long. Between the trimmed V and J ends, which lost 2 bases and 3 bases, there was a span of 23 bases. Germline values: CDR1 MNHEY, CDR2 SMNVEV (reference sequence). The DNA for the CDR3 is TGTGCCAGCAGTTTAGCCGGGACAGGACTAGTCCCAAGCTACAATGAGCAGTTCTTC. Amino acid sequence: CASSLAGTGLVPSYNEQFF.

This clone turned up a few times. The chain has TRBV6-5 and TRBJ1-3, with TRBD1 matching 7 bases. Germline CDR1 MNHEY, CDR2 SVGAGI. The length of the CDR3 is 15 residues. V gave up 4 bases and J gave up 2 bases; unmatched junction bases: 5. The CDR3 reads CASSSTGETGNTIYF. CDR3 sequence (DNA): TGTGCCAGCAGTTCCACAGGGGAGACTGGAAACACCATATATTTT.

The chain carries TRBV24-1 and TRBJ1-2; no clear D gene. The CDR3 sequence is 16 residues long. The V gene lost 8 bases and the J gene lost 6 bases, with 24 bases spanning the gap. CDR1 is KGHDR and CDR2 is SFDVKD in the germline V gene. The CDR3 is CATTLSRPYSRHGYTF. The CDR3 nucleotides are TGTGCCACCACCTTAAGCAGGCCGTACTCACGTCATGGCTACACCTTC.

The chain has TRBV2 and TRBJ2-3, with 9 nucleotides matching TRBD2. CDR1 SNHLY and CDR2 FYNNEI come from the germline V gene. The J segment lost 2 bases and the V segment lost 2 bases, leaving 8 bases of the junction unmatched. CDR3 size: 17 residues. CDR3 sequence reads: CASSEWGAGGSTDTQYF. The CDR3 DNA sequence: TGTGCCAGCAGTGAATGGGGAGCGGGGGGTTCCACAGATACGCAGTATTTT.

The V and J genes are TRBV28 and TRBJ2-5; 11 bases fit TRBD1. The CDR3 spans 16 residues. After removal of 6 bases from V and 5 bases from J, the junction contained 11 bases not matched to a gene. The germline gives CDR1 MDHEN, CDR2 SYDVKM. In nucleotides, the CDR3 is TGTGCCAGCAGCTACCGGACAGGGGGCGGGAGGGAGACCCAGTACTTC. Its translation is CASSYRTGGGRETQYF. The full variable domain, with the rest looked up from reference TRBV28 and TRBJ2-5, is DVKVTQSSRYLVKRTGEKVFLECVQDMDHENMFWYRQDPGLGLRLIYFSYDVKMKEKGDIPEGYSVSREKKERFSLILESASTNQTSMYLCASSYRTGGGRETQYFGPGTRLLVL.

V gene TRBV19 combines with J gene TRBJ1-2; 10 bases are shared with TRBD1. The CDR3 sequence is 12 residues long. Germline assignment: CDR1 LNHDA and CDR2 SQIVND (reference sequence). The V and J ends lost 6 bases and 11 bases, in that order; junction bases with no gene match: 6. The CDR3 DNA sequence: TGTGCCAGTAGCCCCCGGGACAGGGGTTACACCTTC. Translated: CASSPRDRGYTF.

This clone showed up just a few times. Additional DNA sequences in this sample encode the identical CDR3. This chain's CDR3 is CASSYSGTSSYEQYF. The DNA of the CDR3 is TGTGCCAGCAGTTACAGCGGGACTAGCTCCTACGAGCAGTACTTC. The chain employs TRBV6-5 and TRBJ2-7; the match to TRBD2 covers 8 bases. The CDR3 has 15 amino acids. Trimming cost V 2 bases and J 0 bases; bases outside gene matches: 3. Germline CDR1 MNHEY, CDR2 SVGAGI.

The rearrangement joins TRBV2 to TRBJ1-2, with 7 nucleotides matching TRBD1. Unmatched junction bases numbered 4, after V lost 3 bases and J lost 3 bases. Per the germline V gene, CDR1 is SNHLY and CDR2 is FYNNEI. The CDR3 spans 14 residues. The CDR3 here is CASSDPGGYYGYTF. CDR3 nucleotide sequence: TGTGCCAGCAGTGATCCAGGGGGGTACTATGGCTACACCTTC.

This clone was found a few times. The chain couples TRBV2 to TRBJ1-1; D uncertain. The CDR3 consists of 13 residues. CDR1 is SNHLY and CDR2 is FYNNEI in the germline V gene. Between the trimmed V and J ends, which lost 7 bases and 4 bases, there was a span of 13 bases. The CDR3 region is CASIRPSGTEAFF. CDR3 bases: TGTGCCAGCATCAGGCCCTCAGGCACTGAAGCTTTCTTT.